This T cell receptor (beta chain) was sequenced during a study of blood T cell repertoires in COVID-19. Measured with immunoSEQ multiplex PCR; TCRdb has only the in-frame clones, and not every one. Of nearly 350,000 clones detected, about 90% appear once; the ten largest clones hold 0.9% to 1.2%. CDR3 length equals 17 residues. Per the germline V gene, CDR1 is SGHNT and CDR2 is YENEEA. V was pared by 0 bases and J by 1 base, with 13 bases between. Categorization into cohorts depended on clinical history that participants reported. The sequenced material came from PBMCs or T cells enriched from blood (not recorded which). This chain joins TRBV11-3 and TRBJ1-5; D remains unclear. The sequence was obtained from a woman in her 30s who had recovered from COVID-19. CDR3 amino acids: CASSLDAGRVSNQPQHF. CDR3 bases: TGTGCCAGCAGCTTAGATGCGGGGAGGGTGAGCAATCAGCCCCAGCATTTT.